What follows are 28 T cell receptor beta chains derived from one specimen sequenced in a study of early stage breast cancer tumors. The data were produced by immunoSEQ multiplex PCR, yet TCRdb's version contains in-frame clones alone and is incomplete. The sample comprises fewer than 70,000 clones, less than 90% of which are singletons, and around 5% rests with the top ten. The specimen sequenced was blood. Receptor source: a person aged 40 to 49 with breast cancer.

V usage is TRBV10-3 and J usage is TRBJ1-2, with unresolved D. V lost 0 bases and J lost 9, with 8 bases in between. Germline CDR1 reads ENHRY; CDR2 reads SYGVKD. This CDR3 spans 12 amino acids. CDR3 DNA sequence: TGTGCCATCAGTGAGTCAAGGAAGAGCTACACCTTC. Its translation is CAISESRKSYTF.

V gene TRBV7-9 combines with J gene TRBJ1-2; 8 bases are a match to TRBD1. This CDR3 region has 14 residues. Trimming removed 3 bases from V and 8 bases from J; junction bases left unmatched: 8. CDR1 and CDR2 from the germline V gene are SEHNR and FQNEAQ (reference sequence). CDR3 DNA: TGTGCCAGCAGCTTGACAGGGGTCGCCGGGGGCTACACCTTC. It codes for CASSLTGVAGGYTF.

J is TRBJ1-3 and V is TRBV28, with 7 bases matching TRBD1. The CDR3 runs 15 residues. V lost 7 bases to trimming and J lost 4 bases; unmatched junction nucleotides: 10. In germline, CDR1 is MDHEN, CDR2 SYDVKM. The CDR3 sequence is CASKRTQDRGNTIYF. DNA for the CDR3: TGTGCCAGCAAACGTACCCAGGACAGGGGAAACACCATATATTTT.

The chain is built from TRBV13 and TRBJ2-5; 8 bases align to TRBD2. The germline gives CDR1 PRHDT, CDR2 FYEKMQ (reference sequence). The CDR3 spans 14 residues. V lost 3 bases and J lost 4; bases outside the gene matches: 4. CDR3 in amino acids: CASSFGREVETQYF. The DNA of the CDR3 is TGTGCCAGCAGCTTCGGGAGGGAGGTAGAGACCCAGTACTTC.

This clone has more than one count but fewer than ten. The chain employs TRBV11-2 and TRBJ1-5; 7 bases fit TRBD1. The CDR3 is made up of 16 amino acids. The J segment lost 2 bases and the V segment lost 5 bases, leaving 9 bases of the junction unmatched. Germline loops: CDR1 SGHAT, CDR2 FQNNGV. In DNA form, the CDR3 reads TGTGCCAGCAGCGCAGGAACAGGGGCGGGCAATCAGCCCCAGCATTTT. Protein product: CASSAGTGAGNQPQHF.

V gene TRBV7-9 combines with J gene TRBJ1-1; possibly TRBD1 for D (5 bases). The length of the CDR3 is 13 residues. Trimming shortened V by 2 bases and J by 3 bases, and 7 bases separated the two germline ends. Germline V lookup: CDR1 SEHNR, CDR2 FQNEAQ (reference sequence). In DNA, the CDR3 is TGTGCCAGCAGCTTACAGGGTTACACTGAAGCTTTCTTT. This translates into CASSLQGYTEAFF.

This sequence joins TRBV10-2 and TRBJ2-7; D is possibly TRBD1 (6 bases). Trimming took 4 bases from V and 3 from J, leaving 10 bases between them. CDR1 WSHSY and CDR2 SAAADI come from the germline V gene. The CDR3 loop spans 13 amino acids. This CDR3 is CASSVGHNYEQYF. In DNA, the CDR3 is TGCGCCAGCAGTGTGGGACACAACTACGAGCAGTACTTC.

The gene calls are TRBV28 and TRBJ1-1, with TRBD1 matching 10 bases. CDR1 and CDR2 (germline): MDHEN, SYDVKM. The trim removed 0 bases at V and 0 bases at J, leaving 1 base unmatched. The length of the CDR3 is 16 residues. DNA of the CDR3: TGTGCCAGCAGTTTATGGGACAGGGGGGTGAACACTGAAGCTTTCTTT. Translated, it gives CASSLWDRGVNTEAFF.

The chain links TRBV5-5 to TRBJ2-7, with 12 bases aligning to TRBD2. The CDR3 is made up of 15 amino acids. V lost 4 bases to trimming and J lost 0 bases; unmatched junction nucleotides: 2. CDR1 is SGHKS and CDR2 is YYEKEE in the germline V gene (reference sequence). CDR3 in amino acids: CASSRTSGNSYEQYF. The CDR3, as DNA: TGTGCCAGCAGCAGGACTAGCGGGAACTCCTACGAGCAGTACTTC. Variable domain in full (rest from reference TRBV5-5 and TRBJ2-7): DAGVTQSPTHLIKTRGQQVTLRCSPISGHKSVSWYQQVLGQGPQFIFQYYEKEERGRGNFPDRFSARQFPNYSSELNVNALLLGDSALYLCASSRTSGNSYEQYFGPGTRLTVT.

The chain joins TRBV29-1 to TRBJ2-3, with D uncertain. Per germline, CDR1 SQVTM and CDR2 ANQGSEA. V was pared by 8 bases and J by 1 base, with 16 bases between. The CDR3 runs 14 residues. The CDR3 DNA reads as TGCAGCACCGAGGTTCGGCAGGGCACAGATACGCAGTATTTT. Its protein product is CSTEVRQGTDTQYF.

V usage is TRBV15 and J usage is TRBJ2-6; possibly TRBD1 for D (5 bases). Germline V lookup: CDR1 LNHNV, CDR2 YYDKDF (reference sequence). Trimming stripped 3 bases from V and 1 base from J, with 10 bases between. The CDR3 spans 16 residues. The CDR3 sequence: CATSSDRPSGANVLTF. As DNA, the CDR3 is TGTGCCACCAGCAGCGACAGACCGTCTGGGGCCAACGTCCTGACTTTC.

V usage is TRBV2 and J usage is TRBJ1-4; unclear D gene. V lost 7 bases and J lost 3, with 12 bases in between. Germline CDR1 SNHLY, CDR2 FYNNEI. This CDR3 region has 14 residues. The CDR3 coding sequence is TGTGCCAGCAATCGAGGATCATCTAATGAAAAACTGTTTTTT. This codes for CASNRGSSNEKLFF. Complete variable domain (other parts from reference TRBV2 and TRBJ1-4): EPEVTQTPSHQVTQMGQEVILRCVPISNHLYFYWYRQILGQKVEFLVSFYNNEISEKSEIFDDQFSVERPDGSNFTLKIRSTKLEDSAMYFCASNRGSSNEKLFFGSGTQLSVL.

The V and J genes are TRBV6-5 and TRBJ2-7; maybe TRBD1 (6 bases). This CDR3 spans 13 amino acids. V was trimmed by 6 bases and J by 2 bases, leaving 11 bases between them. CDR1 and CDR2 from the germline V gene are MNHEY and SVGAGI. DNA for the CDR3: TGTGCCAGCAGCCGGGACATAACCTACGAGCAGTACTTC. It specifies CASSRDITYEQYF.

The CDR3 sequence is CASSSGLNTDTQYF. The CDR3 DNA is TGTGCCAGCTCATCCGGGCTTAACACAGATACGCAGTATTTT. V gene TRBV18 combines with J gene TRBJ2-3; D is ambiguous. CDR3 length: 14 amino acids. Trimming removed 5 bases at V and 2 bases at J, with 11 bases between. Germline CDR1 and CDR2: KGHSH and LQKENI.

This chain connects TRBV18 to TRBJ2-3, with D maybe TRBD1 (5 bases). The germline CDR1 and CDR2 sequences are KGHSH and LQKENI. There are 13 residues in the CDR3. V lost 6 bases, J lost 4 bases, and 11 bases lay in between. CDR3 protein: CASSPTEPDTQYF. CDR3 DNA sequence: TGTGCCAGCTCGCCGACAGAGCCAGATACGCAGTATTTT.

The V and J genes are TRBV5-1 and TRBJ1-1; no reliable D call. The germline V gene encodes CDR1 SGHRS and CDR2 YFSETQ. The CDR3 has 11 residues. V lost 5 bases and J 11 bases, leaving 13 bases between the germline ends. The CDR3 DNA is TGCGCCAGCAGGGAGGGTGTTCGGGCTTTCTTT. It yields the protein CASREGVRAFF.

The CDR3 here is CASSQDRGFQETQYF. In DNA, the CDR3 is TGTGCCAGCAGCCAAGATAGGGGATTCCAAGAGACCCAGTACTTC. The chain combines TRBV14 with TRBJ2-5; possible D gene TRBD1, 5 bases. The CDR3 spans 15 residues. Trimming left V 0 bases short and J 1 base short, with 9 bases between. CDR1 is SGHDN and CDR2 is FVKESK in the germline V gene.

A remark on this clone: A read error may produce the germline difference seen at one junction end. The V gene is TRBV7-7, the J gene TRBJ1-1; D remains unclear. This CDR3 region has 13 residues. Looked up from germline, CDR1 is SSHAT and CDR2 is FNYEAQ (reference sequence). The CDR3 nucleotides are TGTGCTAGCAGCCAAGCGACGAACACTGAAGCTTTCTTT. Translation: CASSQATNTEAFF.

The chain recombines TRBV7-2 with TRBJ1-5; no clear D. Trimming left V 5 bases short and J 0 bases short, with 11 bases between. Per the germline V gene, CDR1 is SGHTA and CDR2 is FQGNSA. The CDR3 contains 15 residues. CDR3 sequence (DNA): TGTGCCAGCAGCCCACGCTCCACTAGCAATCAGCCCCAGCATTTT. This translates into CASSPRSTSNQPQHF.

The chain carries TRBV6-6 and TRBJ2-2, with TRBD2 matching over 7 bases. Germline assignment: CDR1 MNHNY and CDR2 SVGAGI (reference sequence). V was clipped by 6 bases and J by 2 bases; unmatched bases: 9. This CDR3 is built from 16 residues. CDR3 in amino acids: CASRSPREGNTGELFF. In DNA form, the CDR3 reads TGTGCCAGCAGATCCCCCAGGGAGGGAAACACCGGGGAGCTGTTTTTT.

The chain uses TRBV7-8 and TRBJ2-7, with a weak D call TRBD2 (6 bases). Germline values: CDR1 SGHVS, CDR2 FQNEAQ. This CDR3 region has 14 residues. Trimming stripped 4 bases from V and 3 bases from J, with 13 bases between. The CDR3 coding sequence is TGTGCCAGCAGCTCCATGGGACTGATCTACGAGCAGTACTTC. It translates to CASSSMGLIYEQYF.

This chain uses TRBV5-1 with TRBJ2-5; tentative D call: TRBD2 (5 bases). Germline values: CDR1 SGHRS, CDR2 YFSETQ. This CDR3 region has 15 residues. The V and J ends lost 3 bases and 1 base respectively, with 13 bases between them. The CDR3 nucleotides are TGCGCCAGCAGCTCGAACAGCGGCGCCCAAGAGACCCAGTACTTC. Translating it yields CASSSNSGAQETQYF.

The rearrangement links TRBV7-9 to TRBJ2-1; D not certain. Between the trimmed V and J ends, which lost 2 bases and 1 base, there was a span of 9 bases. The germline V gene encodes CDR1 SEHNR and CDR2 FQNEAQ (reference sequence). The CDR3 has 15 residues. CDR3 loop: CASSLPDLSYNEQFF. The CDR3 DNA follows: TGTGCCAGCAGCTTACCAGACCTTTCCTACAATGAGCAGTTCTTC. Together with reference TRBV7-9 and TRBJ2-1, the CDR3 gives the full variable domain: DTGVSQNPRHKITKRGQNVTFRCDPISEHNRLYWYRQTLGQGPEFLTYFQNEAQLEKSRLLSDRFSAERPKGSFSTLEIQRTEQGDSAMYLCASSLPDLSYNEQFFGPGTRLTVL.

The chain joins TRBV7-8 to TRBJ1-1; D gene uncertain. V lost 4 bases and J lost 0, with 9 bases in between. The CDR3 is made up of 14 amino acids. Germline V gene lookup returns CDR1 SGHVS and CDR2 FQNEAQ. The CDR3 protein is CASSSRVMNTEAFF. CDR3 nucleotides: TGTGCCAGCAGCTCCCGGGTCATGAACACTGAAGCTTTCTTT.

This chain connects TRBV19 to TRBJ1-5, with D unresolved. The CDR3 length is 15 residues. Between the trimmed V and J ends, which lost 4 bases and 4 bases, there was a span of 14 bases. From germline, CDR1 is LNHDA and CDR2 SQIVND (reference sequence). The CDR3 DNA reads TGTGCCAGTAGTAGGGCCCCCGACATGAATCAGCCCCAGCATTTT. It yields the protein CASSRAPDMNQPQHF.

This sequence joins TRBV5-4 and TRBJ1-1, with TRBD1 matching 7 bases. The length of the CDR3 is 14 residues. With V trimmed by 4 bases and J by 1 base, 4 bases remained unmatched. CDR1 and CDR2 (germline): SGHNT, YYREEE (reference sequence). The DNA for the CDR3 is TGTGCCAGCAGCCGGGACAGCCGGAACACTGAAGCTTTCTTT. Amino acids: CASSRDSRNTEAFF.

V and J are TRBV11-2 and TRBJ2-3, with D tentatively TRBD1 (5 bases). The germline V gene encodes CDR1 SGHAT and CDR2 FQNNGV. The CDR3 spans 15 residues. V was shortened by 4 bases and J by 2 bases, with 13 bases between the two germline ends. CDR3 DNA sequence: TGTGCCAGCAGCTCAAGGACATCTACCACAGATACGCAGTATTTT. Its protein is CASSSRTSTTDTQYF.

The chain employs TRBV28 and TRBJ1-5; perhaps TRBD1 as D (6 bases). This CDR3 spans 18 amino acids. Germline assignment: CDR1 MDHEN and CDR2 SYDVKM. Trimming took off 1 base at V and 0 bases at J, with 16 bases between the two ends. Here the CDR3 DNA reads TGTGCCAGCAGTTTATTGGCAGGGGTCGATTATAGCAATCAGCCCCAGCATTTT. It yields the protein CASSLLAGVDYSNQPQHF.